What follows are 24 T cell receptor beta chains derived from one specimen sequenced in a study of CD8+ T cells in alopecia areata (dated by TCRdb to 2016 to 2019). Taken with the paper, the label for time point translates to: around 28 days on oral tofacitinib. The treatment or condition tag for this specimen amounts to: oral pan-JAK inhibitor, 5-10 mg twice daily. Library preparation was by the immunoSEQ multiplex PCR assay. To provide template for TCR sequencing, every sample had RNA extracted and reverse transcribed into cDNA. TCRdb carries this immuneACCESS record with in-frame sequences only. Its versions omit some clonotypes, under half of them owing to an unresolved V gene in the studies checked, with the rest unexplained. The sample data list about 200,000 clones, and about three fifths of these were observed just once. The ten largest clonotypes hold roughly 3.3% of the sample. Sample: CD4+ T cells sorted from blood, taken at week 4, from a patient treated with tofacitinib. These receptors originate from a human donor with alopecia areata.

Written as DNA, the CDR3 is TGTGCCAGCAGTTACATCGGGACGGGAATCGCAGATACGCAGTATTTT. Protein product: CASSYIGTGIADTQYF. The genes are TRBV6-5 and TRBJ2-3; D tentatively reads TRBD1 or TRBD2 (5 bases each). The CDR3 loop spans 16 amino acids. The V gene's germline CDR1 is MNHEY and CDR2 SVGAGI. The V gene lost 2 bases and the J gene lost 4 bases, with 16 bases spanning the gap.

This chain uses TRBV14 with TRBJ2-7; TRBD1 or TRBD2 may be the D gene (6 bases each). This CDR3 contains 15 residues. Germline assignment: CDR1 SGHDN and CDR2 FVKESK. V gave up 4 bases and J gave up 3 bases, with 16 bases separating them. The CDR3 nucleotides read TGTGCCAGCAGCCGTGGGAGGACAGCGTACTACGAGCAGTACTTC. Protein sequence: CASSRGRTAYYEQYF.

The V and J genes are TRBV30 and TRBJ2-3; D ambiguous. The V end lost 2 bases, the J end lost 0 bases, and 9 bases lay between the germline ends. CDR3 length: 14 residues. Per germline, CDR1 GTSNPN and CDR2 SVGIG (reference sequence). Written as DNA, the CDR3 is TGTGCCTGGAGTAGGGCAGCCAGCACAGATACGCAGTATTTT. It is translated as CAWSRAASTDTQYF.

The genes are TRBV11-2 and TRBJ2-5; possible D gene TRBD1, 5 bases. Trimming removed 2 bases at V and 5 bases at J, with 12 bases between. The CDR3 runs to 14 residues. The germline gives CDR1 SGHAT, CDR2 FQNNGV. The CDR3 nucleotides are TGTGCCAGCAGCTTAAGGCAGGGCCGGGAGACCCAGTACTTC. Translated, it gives CASSLRQGRETQYF.

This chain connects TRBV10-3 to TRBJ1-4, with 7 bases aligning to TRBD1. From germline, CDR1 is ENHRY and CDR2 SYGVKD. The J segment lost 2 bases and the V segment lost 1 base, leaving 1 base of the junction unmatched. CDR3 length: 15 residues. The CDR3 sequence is CAISEWGQTNEKLFF. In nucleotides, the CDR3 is TGTGCCATCAGTGAGTGGGGACAGACTAATGAAAAACTGTTTTTT.

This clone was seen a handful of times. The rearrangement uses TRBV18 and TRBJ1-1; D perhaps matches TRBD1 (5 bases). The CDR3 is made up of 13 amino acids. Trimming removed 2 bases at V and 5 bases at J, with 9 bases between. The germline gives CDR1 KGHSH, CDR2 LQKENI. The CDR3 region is CASSPVEGTEAFF. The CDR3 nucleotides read TGTGCCAGCTCACCAGTGGAGGGGACTGAAGCTTTCTTT.

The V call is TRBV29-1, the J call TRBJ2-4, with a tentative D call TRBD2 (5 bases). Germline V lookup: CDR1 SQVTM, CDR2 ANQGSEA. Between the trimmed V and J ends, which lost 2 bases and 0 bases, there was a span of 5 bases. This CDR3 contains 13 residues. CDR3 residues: CSVERGAKNIQYF. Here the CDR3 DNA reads TGCAGCGTTGAACGGGGAGCCAAAAACATTCAGTACTTC.

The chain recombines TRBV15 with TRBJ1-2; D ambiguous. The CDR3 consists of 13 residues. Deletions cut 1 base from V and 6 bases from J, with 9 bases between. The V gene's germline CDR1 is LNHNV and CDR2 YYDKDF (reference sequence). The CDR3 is CATSRVQGNGYTF. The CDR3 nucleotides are TGTGCCACCAGCAGAGTGCAAGGGAATGGCTACACCTTC.

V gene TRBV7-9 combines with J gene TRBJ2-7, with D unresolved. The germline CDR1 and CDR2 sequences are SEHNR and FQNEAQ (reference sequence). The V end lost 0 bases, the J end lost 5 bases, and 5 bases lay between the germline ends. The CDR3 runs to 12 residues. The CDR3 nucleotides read TGTGCCAGCAGCTTAGCGTTGAACGAGCAGTACTTC. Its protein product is CASSLALNEQYF.

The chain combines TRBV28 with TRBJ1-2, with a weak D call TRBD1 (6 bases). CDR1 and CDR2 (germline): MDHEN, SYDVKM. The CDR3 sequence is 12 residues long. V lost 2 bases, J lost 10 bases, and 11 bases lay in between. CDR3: CASSLNLGAYTF. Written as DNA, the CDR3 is TGTGCCAGCAGTTTAAACCTGGGGGCCTACACCTTC.

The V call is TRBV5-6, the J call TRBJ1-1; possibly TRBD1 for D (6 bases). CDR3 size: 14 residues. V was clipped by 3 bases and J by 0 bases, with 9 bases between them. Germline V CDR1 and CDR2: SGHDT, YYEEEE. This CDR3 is CASSSGVMNTEAFF. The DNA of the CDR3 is TGTGCCAGCAGCTCAGGGGTCATGAACACTGAAGCTTTCTTT.

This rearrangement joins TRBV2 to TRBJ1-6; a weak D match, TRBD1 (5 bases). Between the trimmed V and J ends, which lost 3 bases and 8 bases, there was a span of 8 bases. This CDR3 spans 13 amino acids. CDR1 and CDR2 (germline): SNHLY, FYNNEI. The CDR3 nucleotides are TGTGCCAGCAGTGAGACAGCCGATTCACCCCTCCACTTT. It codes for CASSETADSPLHF.

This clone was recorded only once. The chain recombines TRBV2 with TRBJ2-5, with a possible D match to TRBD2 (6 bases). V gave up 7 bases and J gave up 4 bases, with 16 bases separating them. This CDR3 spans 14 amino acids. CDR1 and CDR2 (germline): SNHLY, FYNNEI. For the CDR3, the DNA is TGTGCCAGCAATGGAGGGTTGGTCCTAGAGACCCAGTACTTC. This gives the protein CASNGGLVLETQYF.

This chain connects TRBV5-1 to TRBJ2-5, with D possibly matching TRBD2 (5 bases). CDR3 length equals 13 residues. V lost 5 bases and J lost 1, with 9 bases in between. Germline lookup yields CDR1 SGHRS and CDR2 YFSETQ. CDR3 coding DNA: TGCGCCAGCAGGCGAGGACTCCAAGAGACCCAGTACTTC. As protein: CASRRGLQETQYF.

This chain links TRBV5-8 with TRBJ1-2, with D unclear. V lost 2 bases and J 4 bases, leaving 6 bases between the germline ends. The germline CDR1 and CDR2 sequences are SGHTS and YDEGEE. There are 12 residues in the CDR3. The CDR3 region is CASSLRLYGYTF. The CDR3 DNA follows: TGTGCCAGCAGCTTAAGACTCTATGGCTACACCTTC.

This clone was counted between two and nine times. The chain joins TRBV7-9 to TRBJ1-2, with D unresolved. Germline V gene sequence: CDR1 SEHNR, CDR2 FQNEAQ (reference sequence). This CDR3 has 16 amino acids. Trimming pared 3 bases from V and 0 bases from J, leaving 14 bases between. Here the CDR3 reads CASSFVTVRSNYGYTF. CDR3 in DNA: TGTGCCAGCAGCTTTGTAACAGTCCGCTCTAACTATGGCTACACCTTC.

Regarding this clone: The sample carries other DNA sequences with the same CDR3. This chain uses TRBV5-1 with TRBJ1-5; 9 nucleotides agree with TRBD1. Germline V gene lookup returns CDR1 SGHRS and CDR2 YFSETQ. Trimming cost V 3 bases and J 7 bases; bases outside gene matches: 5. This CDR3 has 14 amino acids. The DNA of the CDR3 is TGCGCCAGCAGCTCGGGACAGGGAATACAGCCCCAGCATTTT. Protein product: CASSSGQGIQPQHF.

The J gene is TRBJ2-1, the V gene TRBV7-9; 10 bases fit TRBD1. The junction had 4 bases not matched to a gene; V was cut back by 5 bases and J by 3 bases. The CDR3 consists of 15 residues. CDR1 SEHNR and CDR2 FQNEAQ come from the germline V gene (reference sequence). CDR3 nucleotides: TGTGCCAGCAGCCCGGGGACAGGGGTCTACAATGAGCAGTTCTTC. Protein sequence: CASSPGTGVYNEQFF. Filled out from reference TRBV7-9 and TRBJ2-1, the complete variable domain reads DTGVSQNPRHKITKRGQNVTFRCDPISEHNRLYWYRQTLGQGPEFLTYFQNEAQLEKSRLLSDRFSAERPKGSFSTLEIQRTEQGDSAMYLCASSPGTGVYNEQFFGPGTRLTVL.

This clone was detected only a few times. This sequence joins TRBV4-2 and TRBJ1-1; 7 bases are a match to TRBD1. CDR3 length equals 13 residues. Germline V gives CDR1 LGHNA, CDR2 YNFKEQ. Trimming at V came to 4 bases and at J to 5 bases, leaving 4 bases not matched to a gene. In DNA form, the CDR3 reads TGTGCCAGCAGCCGTCAGGGGGAGACTGAAGCTTTCTTT. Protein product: CASSRQGETEAFF.

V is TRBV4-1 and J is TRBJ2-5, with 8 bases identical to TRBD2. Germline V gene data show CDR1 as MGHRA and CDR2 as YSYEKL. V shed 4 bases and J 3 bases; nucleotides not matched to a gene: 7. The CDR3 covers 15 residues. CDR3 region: CASSLFEAGEETQYF. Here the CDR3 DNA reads TGCGCCAGCAGCCTTTTCGAAGCGGGGGAAGAGACCCAGTACTTC.

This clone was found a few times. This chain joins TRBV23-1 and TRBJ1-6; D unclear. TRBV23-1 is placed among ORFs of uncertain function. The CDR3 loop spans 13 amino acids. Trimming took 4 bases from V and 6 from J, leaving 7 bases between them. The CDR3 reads CASSPLPNSPLHF. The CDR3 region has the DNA TGCGCCAGCAGTCCCCTCCCTAATTCACCCCTCCACTTT.

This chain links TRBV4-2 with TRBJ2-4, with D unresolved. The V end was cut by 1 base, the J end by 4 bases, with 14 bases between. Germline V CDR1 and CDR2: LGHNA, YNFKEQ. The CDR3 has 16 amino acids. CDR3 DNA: TGTGCCAGCAGCCAAGTCTCCTTAGGCGGTAAAAACATTCAGTACTTC. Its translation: CASSQVSLGGKNIQYF.

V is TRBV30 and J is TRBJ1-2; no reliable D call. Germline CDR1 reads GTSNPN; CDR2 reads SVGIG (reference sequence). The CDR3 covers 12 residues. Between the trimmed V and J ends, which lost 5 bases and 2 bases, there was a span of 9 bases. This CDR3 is CAWSSDNYGYTF. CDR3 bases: TGTGCCTGGTCTTCGGACAACTATGGCTACACCTTC.

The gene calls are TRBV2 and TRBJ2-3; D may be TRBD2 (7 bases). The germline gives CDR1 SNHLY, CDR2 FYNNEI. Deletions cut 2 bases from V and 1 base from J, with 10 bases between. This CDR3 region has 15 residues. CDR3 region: CASSERGAGTDTQYF. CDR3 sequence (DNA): TGTGCCAGCAGTGAACGGGGGGCAGGCACAGATACGCAGTATTTT.